A selection of T cell receptor beta chains follows, all from one sample in a study of cytotoxic CD8 clonotypes in ibrutinib-treated CLL. The assay was immunoSEQ multiplex PCR, and TCRdb's table has in-frame clones only and misses some. In the table there are about 200,000 clones, 60% to 80% of which are singletons. The sample consisted of PBMCs, taken after 12 months of ibrutinib treatment. Every receptor here comes from a human donor with chronic lymphocytic leukemia. The CDR3 runs from the conserved cysteine through the conserved F or W.

>TRBV7-7|TRBJ2-2
CASSPNIAGGITGELFF
>TRBV4-2|TRBJ2-4
CASSQGLAGWIQYF
>TRBV9|TRBJ1-2
CASSLRTGGGYTF
>TRBV7-6|TRBJ1-1
CASSPPSLNTEAFF
>TRBV15|TRBJ2-7
CATSRDGRDNSRIVHEQYF
>TRBV28|TRBJ2-1
CASSSQREYEQFF
>TRBV18|TRBJ1-6
CASSYPGEGSPLHF
>TRBV5-1|TRBJ2-1
CASSWTGAGEQFF
>TRBV9|TRBJ1-1
CASSLRTGNTEAFF
>TRBV30|TRBJ2-7
CAWSVPGPRYEQYF
>TRBV11-2|TRBJ2-5
CASSPRLETQYF
>TRBV7-9|TRBJ2-4
CASSSPPAGLAKNIQYF
>TRBV30|TRBJ2-2
CAWSGGSGTGELFF
>TRBV7-2|TRBJ2-1
CASSWQAGDYNEQFF
>TRBV5-4|TRBJ1-1
CASSFYRDKNTEAFF
>TRBV9|TRBJ2-1
CASSVVGGANNEQFF
>TRBV18|TRBJ1-1
CASSPGANTEAFF
>TRBV28|TRBJ2-7
CASSPLAGGPYEQYF
>TRBV27|TRBJ1-2
CASSSIVNYGYTF
>TRBV5-6|TRBJ2-2
CASTGTGGLPNTGELFF
>TRBV6-1|TRBJ2-7
CASSEGTASLYEQYF
>TRBV9|TRBJ1-2
CASSVDRDYTF
>TRBV28|TRBJ2-5
CASSSGTTFYQETQYF
>TRBV6-5|TRBJ2-2
CASKSGGVRPGELFF
>TRBV5-5|TRBJ1-1
CASNPPGGEAEAFF
>TRBV15|TRBJ2-1
CATSRGIKDSGFGGKQFF